Following are 12 T cell receptor beta chains from one sample sequenced in a study of blood T cell repertoires in COVID-19. TCRdb's copy holds only in-frame clones and misses some; the assay was immunoSEQ multiplex PCR. The sample records 250,000 to 350,000 clones, 85% to 90% being singletons. Sequences were obtained from PBMCs or T cells enriched from blood (not recorded which). The receptors derive from a young woman with acute COVID-19.

This rearrangement joins TRBV28 to TRBJ1-1; no clear D. This CDR3 has 13 amino acids. Germline CDR1 MDHEN, CDR2 SYDVKM. CDR3 in DNA: TGTGCTCTACAGTTGGCGGGAAGTCCTGAAGCTTTCTTT. Its translation: CALQLAGSPEAFF.

The gene calls are TRBV5-1 and TRBJ2-1, with D possibly matching TRBD1 (6 bases). Trimming removed 4 bases at V and 0 bases at J, with 14 bases between. The length of the CDR3 is 16 residues. Germline loops: CDR1 SGHRS, CDR2 YFSETQ. CDR3 sequence: CASSPGAQSSYNEQFF. The CDR3 DNA reads as TGCGCCAGCAGCCCAGGGGCACAATCCTCCTACAATGAGCAGTTCTTC.

The gene calls are TRBV27 and TRBJ1-4; 8 bases map to TRBD1. This CDR3 has 15 amino acids. With V trimmed by 5 bases and J by 0 bases, 2 bases remained unmatched. Germline-derived CDR1 and CDR2 are MNHEY and SMNVEV (reference sequence). CDR3 DNA: TGTGCCAGCAGTGGACAGGGTTCAACTAATGAAAAACTGTTTTTT. This translates into CASSGQGSTNEKLFF.

The CDR3 coding sequence is TGTGCCAGCAGCGCCTCACAGGGCCCCACAGATACGCAGTATTTT. This sequence encodes CASSASQGPTDTQYF. The chain links TRBV9 to TRBJ2-3; maybe TRBD1 (6 bases). The CDR3 covers 15 residues. Germline CDR1 SGDLS, CDR2 YYNGEE. V dropped 3 bases and J dropped 2 bases, with 13 bases sitting between them.

The chain links TRBV19 to TRBJ1-1, with a tentative D call TRBD1 (5 bases). This CDR3 region has 15 residues. V was cut by 7 bases and J by 0 bases, with 15 bases left in between. Germline-derived CDR1 and CDR2 are LNHDA and SQIVND (reference sequence). CDR3 sequence: CASMGGTDMNTEAFF. The CDR3 DNA reads as TGTGCCAGTATGGGGGGGACGGACATGAACACTGAAGCTTTCTTT. Full variable domain (rest looked up from reference TRBV19 and TRBJ1-1): DGGITQSPKYLFRKEGQNVTLSCEQNLNHDAMYWYRQDPGQGLRLIYYSQIVNDFQKGDIAEGYSVSREKKESFPLTVTSAQKNPTAFYLCASMGGTDMNTEAFFGQGTRLTVV.

This chain uses TRBV5-1 with TRBJ2-7; 11 bases line up with TRBD2. CDR3 length: 15 residues. Germline CDR1 and CDR2: SGHRS and YFSETQ. J gave up 2 bases and V 3 bases, and 4 bases lay outside the gene matches. The CDR3 DNA follows: TGCGCCAGCAGCTGGACTAGCGGGCCCACCTACGAGCAGTACTTC. Encoded protein: CASSWTSGPTYEQYF.

Turning to this clone: This CDR3 is also generated by other DNA sequences in the sample. The chain has TRBV27 and TRBJ2-1; D possibly corresponds to TRBD2 (5 bases). V was clipped by 2 bases and J by 0 bases, with 8 bases between them. The CDR3 contains 15 residues. CDR1 is MNHEY, CDR2 SMNVEV, per germline (reference sequence). The DNA for the CDR3 is TGTGCCAGCAGTTTACGGGGAAGCTCCTACAATGAGCAGTTCTTC. Its translation: CASSLRGSSYNEQFF.

The chain has TRBV7-2 and TRBJ2-2; D is possibly TRBD1 (5 bases). The V end lost 3 bases, the J end lost 5 bases, and 7 bases lay between the germline ends. Per the germline V gene, CDR1 is SGHTA and CDR2 is FQGNSA. The CDR3 sequence is 13 residues long. The CDR3 protein is CASSFGQTGELFF. CDR3 DNA: TGTGCCAGCAGCTTCGGACAAACCGGGGAGCTGTTTTTT.

This chain links TRBV27 with TRBJ2-3, with 7 bases aligning to TRBD1. Germline CDR1 MNHEY, CDR2 SMNVEV (reference sequence). V lost 6 bases, J lost 4 bases, and 7 bases stayed unmatched. This CDR3 is 14 amino acids long. The CDR3 sequence: CASRPQTGADTQYF. CDR3 nucleotides: TGTGCCAGCAGGCCCCAAACAGGGGCAGATACGCAGTATTTT.

This clone was detected once. The rearrangement joins TRBV7-8 to TRBJ1-2, with 7 positions matching TRBD1. The CDR3 is 15 residues long. CDR1 and CDR2 (germline): SGHVS, FQNEAQ. V shed 4 bases and J 2 bases; nucleotides not matched to a gene: 7. The CDR3 DNA reads as TGTGCCAGCAGCTCAGTCCGACAGGGAAACTATGGCTACACCTTC. Its translation: CASSSVRQGNYGYTF.

This clone came up a few times. V and J are TRBV28 and TRBJ2-1; D perhaps matches TRBD1 (5 bases). The V and J ends lost 4 bases and 5 bases respectively, with 15 bases between them. This CDR3 is built from 15 residues. Germline assignment: CDR1 MDHEN and CDR2 SYDVKM. The CDR3, as DNA: TGTGCCAGCAGTTCCTCGACGAAGGGGAACAATGAGCAGTTCTTC. This gives the protein CASSSSTKGNNEQFF.

The CDR3 DNA reads as TGTGCCATCAGTGGAGGGGCGGGGAGCTCCTATAATTCACCCCTCCACTTT. Encoded protein: CAISGGAGSSYNSPLHF. The genes are TRBV10-3 and TRBJ1-6; D is possibly TRBD1 (5 bases). The CDR3 is 17 residues long. Trimming took off 4 bases at V and 0 bases at J, with 13 bases between the two ends. CDR1 and CDR2 (germline): ENHRY, SYGVKD.